The 19 T cell receptor beta chains listed next were all sequenced from one sample in a study of radiation and T cells in renal cell carcinoma. Treatment of the sample: treatment-naive control, cytoreductive nephrectomy. Clones were sequenced by immunoSEQ multiplex PCR, and TCRdb holds only the in-frame ones, with some missing. The repertoire holds about 3,700 clones, around three quarters seen once, with 6% to 8.5% in the top ten. The starting material was tumor tissue, obtained from a patient whose treatment was nephrectomy without radiotherapy. The receptors shown here come from a man aged 45 to 65 with renal cell carcinoma.

The V gene is TRBV9, the J gene TRBJ1-4, with 7 nucleotides matching TRBD1. V was clipped by 4 bases and J by 4 bases; unmatched bases: 4. Germline-derived CDR1 and CDR2 are SGDLS and YYNGEE. CDR3 size: 14 residues. In DNA form, the CDR3 reads TGTGCCAGCAGCCCCACAGGGGTTAATGAAAAACTGTTTTTT. This translates into CASSPTGVNEKLFF. Supplemented by reference TRBV9 and TRBJ1-4, the full variable domain reads DSGVTQTPKHLITATGQRVTLRCSPRSGDLSVYWYQQSLDQGLQFLIQYYNGEERAKGNILERFSAQQFPDLHSELNLSSLELGDSALYFCASSPTGVNEKLFFGSGTQLSVL.

This clone has more than one count but fewer than ten. The rearrangement joins TRBV6-6 to TRBJ2-5; TRBD1 or TRBD2 may be the D gene (5 bases each). The CDR3 consists of 14 residues. Germline CDR1 and CDR2: MNHNY and SVGAGI (reference sequence). V shed 7 bases and J shed 1 base, with 13 bases lying between them. The CDR3 protein is CASKVGVLQETQYF. The CDR3 DNA reads as TGTGCCAGCAAAGTGGGGGTTCTCCAAGAGACCCAGTACTTC.

The gene calls are TRBV29-1 and TRBJ1-1; D unresolved. The V gene's germline CDR1 is SQVTM and CDR2 ANQGSEA. V lost 4 bases and J 1 base, leaving 10 bases between the germline ends. The CDR3 loop spans 13 amino acids. CDR3 region: CSVAAAGNTEAFF. The CDR3 DNA sequence: TGCAGCGTTGCAGCGGCGGGGAACACTGAAGCTTTCTTT.

The gene calls are TRBV10-2 and TRBJ2-2; 7 nucleotides match TRBD1. V trimming: 3 bases; J trimming: 1 base; junction bases outside the gene matches: 5. Germline CDR1 WSHSY, CDR2 SAAADI. This CDR3 has 16 amino acids. DNA of the CDR3: TGCGCCAGCAGTGACCTGGGACAGCGGAACACCGGGGAGCTGTTTTTT. It yields the protein CASSDLGQRNTGELFF.

The chain is built from TRBV15 and TRBJ1-2; D may be TRBD1 (6 bases). The V end lost 3 bases, the J end lost 7 bases, and 27 bases lay between the germline ends. Germline CDR1 is LNHNV and CDR2 is YYDKDF (reference sequence). The CDR3 spans 18 residues. CDR3 coding DNA: TGTGCCACCAGCAGTCCCTCAGGAATCCGGGGGCAGATGATTGGCTACACCTTC. Translated: CATSSPSGIRGQMIGYTF.

V gene TRBV5-1 combines with J gene TRBJ1-4; 9 bases are shared with TRBD1. The V and J ends lost 1 base and 8 bases, in that order; junction bases with no gene match: 6. This CDR3 has 15 residues. The germline V gene encodes CDR1 SGHRS and CDR2 YFSETQ. CDR3 region: CASSLRGQGYEKLFF. In DNA form, the CDR3 reads TGCGCCAGCAGCTTGAGGGGACAGGGATACGAAAAACTGTTTTTT.

This chain links TRBV11-3 with TRBJ2-7; D unresolved. V lost 5 bases and J lost 7, with 12 bases in between. Germline-derived CDR1 and CDR2 are SGHNT and YENEEA. The CDR3 length is 12 residues. DNA of the CDR3: TGTGCCAGCAGCCCCCTAGAAGGTGAGCAGTACTTC. This translates into CASSPLEGEQYF.

The chain has TRBV5-6 and TRBJ2-1; D is uncertain. Looked up from germline, CDR1 is SGHDT and CDR2 is YYEEEE. The V end was cut by 0 bases, the J end by 0 bases, with 10 bases between. The CDR3 spans 16 residues. The CDR3 loop reads CASSLVLGSSYNEQFF. CDR3 in DNA: TGTGCCAGCAGCTTGGTTTTGGGAAGCTCCTACAATGAGCAGTTCTTC.

The chain uses TRBV7-6 and TRBJ2-1, with TRBD2 matching over 7 bases. The CDR3 consists of 16 residues. Germline values: CDR1 SGHVS, CDR2 FNYEAQ. After removal of 1 base from V and 7 bases from J, the junction contained 10 bases not matched to a gene. The CDR3 DNA reads as TGTGCCAGCAGCTTAGATGGACGGGGGGTTGGAAATGAGCAGTTCTTC. Protein product: CASSLDGRGVGNEQFF. The entire variable domain, with the rest obtained from reference TRBV7-6 and TRBJ2-1, is as follows: GAGVSQSPRYKVTKRGQDVALRCDPISGHVSLYWYRQALGQGPEFLTYFNYEAQQDKSGLPNDRFSAERPEGSISTLTIQRTEQRDSAMYRCASSLDGRGVGNEQFFGPGTRLTVL.

The rearrangement links TRBV6-1 to TRBJ2-3, with 7 bases fitting TRBD1. This CDR3 has 14 amino acids. Germline V gene data show CDR1 as MNHNS and CDR2 as SASEGT. With V trimmed by 5 bases and J by 1 base, 3 bases remained unmatched. The CDR3 nucleotides are TGTGCCAGCAGTACAGACAGGGGCACAGATACGCAGTATTTT. Translating gives CASSTDRGTDTQYF.

V usage is TRBV5-4 and J usage is TRBJ2-1, with 9 bases identical to TRBD1. There are 15 residues in the CDR3. In germline, CDR1 is SGHNT, CDR2 YYREEE (reference sequence). V shed 0 bases and J 4 bases; nucleotides not matched to a gene: 2. The CDR3 nucleotides are TGTGCCAGCAGCTTGGCGACAGGGGGATACAATGAGCAGTTCTTC. It is translated as CASSLATGGYNEQFF.

The chain carries TRBV7-8 and TRBJ2-5; D unclear. Trimming removed 1 base at V and 3 bases at J, with 18 bases between. Per germline, CDR1 SGHVS and CDR2 FQNEAQ. This CDR3 region has 17 residues. CDR3 sequence: CASSLEGGSRPKETQYF. The CDR3 nucleotides are TGTGCCAGCAGCTTAGAAGGCGGTTCTAGGCCCAAAGAGACCCAGTACTTC.

CDR3 residues: CASSQNREIYNEQFF. For the CDR3, the DNA is TGTGCCAGCAGCCAAAACAGGGAAATCTACAATGAGCAGTTCTTC. The chain links TRBV4-2 to TRBJ2-1; TRBD1 might be the D (6 bases). Germline lookup yields CDR1 LGHNA and CDR2 YNFKEQ. Trimming pared 2 bases from V and 3 bases from J, leaving 11 bases between. The CDR3 runs 15 residues.

A single count supports this clone. The V and J genes are TRBV7-9 and TRBJ2-7; 9 nucleotides match TRBD2. This CDR3 region has 14 residues. V trimming: 5 bases; J trimming: 4 bases; junction bases outside the gene matches: 6. Germline-derived CDR1 and CDR2 are SEHNR and FQNEAQ (reference sequence). The CDR3 nucleotides read TGTGCCAGCAGCCGGGGACTAGCCCCTTACGAGCAGTACTTC. The encoded protein is CASSRGLAPYEQYF.

This clone was found once. The chain joins TRBV7-2 to TRBJ2-1; 7 bases agree with TRBD2. CDR1 SGHTA and CDR2 FQGNSA come from the germline V gene. V lost 1 base and J lost 4; bases outside the gene matches: 4. CDR3 length: 15 amino acids. The CDR3: CASSLVDGRYNEQFF. The DNA for the CDR3 is TGTGCCAGCAGCTTAGTCGACGGGAGGTACAATGAGCAGTTCTTC. The variable domain in full, completed from reference TRBV7-2 and TRBJ2-1, reads GAGVSQSPSNKVTEKGKDVELRCDPISGHTALYWYRQSLGQGLEFLIYFQGNSAPDKSGLPSDRFSAERTGGSVSTLTIQRTQQEDSAVYLCASSLVDGRYNEQFFGPGTRLTVL.

This rearrangement joins TRBV6-5 to TRBJ2-7, with D unclear. CDR1 and CDR2 (germline): MNHEY, SVGAGI. Between the trimmed V and J ends, which lost 7 bases and 1 base, there was a span of 14 bases. There are 14 residues in the CDR3. CDR3 residues: CASTPSLESYEQYF. The CDR3 nucleotides read TGTGCCAGCACTCCGTCTTTAGAGTCCTACGAGCAGTACTTC.

As regards this clone: Additional DNA sequences in this sample encode the identical CDR3. This chain joins TRBV7-6 and TRBJ1-1; D unclear. CDR1 is SGHVS, CDR2 FNYEAQ, per germline. Trimming took off 1 base at V and 0 bases at J, with 18 bases between the two ends. This CDR3 region has 18 residues. For the CDR3, the DNA is TGTGCCAGCAGCTTAGTCAGTCCAGCCAGTCCGATGAACACTGAAGCTTTCTTT. It encodes CASSLVSPASPMNTEAFF.

This chain uses TRBV7-9 with TRBJ2-7, with 8 bases that match TRBD2. V was clipped by 5 bases and J by 6 bases; unmatched bases: 12. Germline-derived CDR1 and CDR2 are SEHNR and FQNEAQ (reference sequence). This CDR3 is built from 15 residues. In DNA, the CDR3 is TGTGCCAGCAGCCCTCGAGCAGCGGGGGATCTCGAGCAGTACTTC. It specifies CASSPRAAGDLEQYF. Based on the CDR3 plus reference TRBV7-9 and TRBJ2-7, the full variable domain is DTGVSQNPRHKITKRGQNVTFRCDPISEHNRLYWYRQTLGQGPEFLTYFQNEAQLEKSRLLSDRFSAERPKGSFSTLEIQRTEQGDSAMYLCASSPRAAGDLEQYFGPGTRLTVT.

Written as DNA, the CDR3 is TGTGCCAGCAAGGACGGGAGTGGGGAGCAGTACTTC. Amino acids: CASKDGSGEQYF. This rearrangement joins TRBV6-6 to TRBJ2-7, with D perhaps TRBD2 (6 bases). The CDR3 is 12 residues long. Germline CDR1 is MNHNY and CDR2 is SVGAGI (reference sequence). The ends were cut back, 7 bases at V and 7 bases at J, with 14 bases in the middle.